A selection of T cell receptor beta chains follows, all from one sample in a study of long-term antiretroviral therapy in people with HIV. Using immunoSEQ multiplex PCR, the repertoire was profiled, and TCRdb retains in-frame clones only, with some absent. The sample includes tens of thousands of clones, approximately 79% of them seen just once. The sequencing here drew on unsorted PBMCs, taken 4.1 years after starting antiretroviral therapy. These receptors all come from a woman in her thirties or forties with HIV. Each CDR3 is given without its conserved first and last residue. The D gene is left open where the match is weak.

d_call,v_call,cdr3_aa
.,TRBV4-1,ASSQGVLGRMVDEQF
.,TRBV27,ASSVTHGKLF
.,TRBV27,ASSFVIGSEQY
.,TRBV27,ASSPPDQPQH
TRBD2,TRBV18,ASSPLGTSGNEQY
.,TRBV13,ASSLGDRDNSPLH
.,TRBV2,ASRARPNQETQY
.,TRBV29-1,SVRRTGTEAF
.,TRBV7-7,ASSSRLPQSRANVLT
.,TRBV7-9,ASSYSGEYNEQF
.,TRBV2,ASSETNYNEQF
TRBD1,TRBV4-1,ASSHPEGGAHNEQF
.,TRBV6-5,ASSARESYGYT
TRBD2,TRBV19,ASSTLAGNIQETQY
TRBD1,TRBV6-5,ASSPGQGTPETQY
.,TRBV6-5,ASRWTRYNEQF
TRBD1,TRBV5-5,ASILWEGATEAF
TRBD2,TRBV7-9,ASSLAGLAVYEQY
.,TRBV5-1,ASSLFGDDNQPQH
.,TRBV18,ASSPARATDTQY
.,TRBV9,ASSVAGRPGEILSPLH
.,TRBV23-1,ASSQTPGLLPEAF
TRBD1,TRBV6-5,ASGQGRGHEQY
.,TRBV5-6,ASSLRGQLSGNTIY
.,TRBV7-9,ASSFIWYEQY
TRBD2,TRBV4-2,ASSQFLAGGGQETQY
.,TRBV19,ASSTGPTMPAKNIQY
.,TRBV6-5,ASRRGVANTEAF
.,TRBV2,ASSDKGPYEQY
TRBD1,TRBV5-4,ASSLQGAKAF
.,TRBV5-1,ASSLFGYEQY
.,TRBV11-3,ASSLGRPSYEQY
.,TRBV2,ASRAIRSTGIGDGGYT
.,TRBV12-5,ASGLLPTGRSNQPQH
.,TRBV4-1,ASSQGPNTEAF
TRBD1,TRBV30,AWSVGTGAYEQY
.,TRBV19,ASSFRDRSTDTQY
.,TRBV6-5,ASSYGGTETQY
TRBD1,TRBV6-5,ASSYWDRVYQH
TRBD1,TRBV30,AWSLLTGGNEKLF
.,TRBV25-1,ASSEYGTDTQY
TRBD1,TRBV11-2,ASSLGDRGRATNTEAF
TRBD1,TRBV6-5,ASRPGGRYEQY
TRBD1,TRBV6-1,ASSTYRGSSYEQY
TRBD1,TRBV5-8,ASSSDRVGPKETQY
.,TRBV15,ATSSSPWRNTGELF
.,TRBV6-1,ASSAKHKNTEAF
TRBD1,TRBV27,ASSLDGTGVNYGYT
.,TRBV7-9,ASKGEETQY
.,TRBV11-3,ASSLGGGSNEQF
.,TRBV6-6,ASSSGTGPYEQY
.,TRBV5-4,ASSPGVGGKETQY